This T cell receptor beta chain is drawn from a study of cytomegalovirus exposure and HLA in healthy donors. The study's findings and limits: Sequencing probably produced one cluster of sequence variants that were highly shared. In a later analysis, common viral pathogens appeared linked to several of the most significant clusters. Researchers reported in a later analysis that a missense DCLRE1C variant was tied to TCR beta V- and J-gene trimming.

The study ran its PCR with 60 Vbeta and 13 Jbeta primers. The protocol was immunoSEQ multiplex PCR, while the TCRdb copy is restricted to in-frame clones and leaves out a portion. The sample consists of some 130,000 clones, around 9% of them appearing once. From germline, CDR1 is SGHTA and CDR2 FQGNSA. This CDR3 has 14 residues. Trimming pared 1 base from V and 8 bases from J, leaving 14 bases between. Details on this clone: Its antigen remains unidentified.

The specimen was PBMCs. This clonotype was sampled from a woman aged 40 to 50 in good health and CMV-seropositive. This chain links TRBV7-2 with TRBJ1-2; D gene unclear. The CDR3 region is CASSLDRVPRGYTF. CDR3 bases: TGTGCCAGCAGCTTAGATAGAGTACCGAGGGGCTACACCTTC.